These T cell receptor beta chains were read from a single sample in a study of immune evolution from preneoplasia to lung adenocarcinoma. Here immunoSEQ multiplex PCR was the method, and the copy in TCRdb shows in-frame clones only, minus some. The sample lists some 2,300 clones; around 84% were seen once. Sequenced material: FFPE invasive lung adenocarcinoma tissue. Every receptor here comes from a person in their sixties or seventies with invasive lung adenocarcinoma. Each CDR3 is given with its conserved first and last residue. Each record gives: J gene, clone size, V gene, D gene, CDR3 DNA, CDR3 protein. The D gene is left open where the match is weak. Size is stated for part of the rows, as once, few or many counts, or as a class when the clone is expanded.

J gene: TRBJ2-1
clone size: .
V gene: TRBV20-1
D gene: .
CDR3 DNA: TGCAGTGCTAGACACTATGAGCAGTTCTTC
CDR3 protein: CSARHYEQFF

J gene: TRBJ2-2
clone size: .
V gene: TRBV5-1
D gene: .
CDR3 DNA: TGCGCCAGCAGCTTCGGGCCGCCCCCCGGGGAGCTGTTTTTT
CDR3 protein: CASSFGPPPGELFF

J gene: TRBJ2-7
clone size: .
V gene: TRBV13
D gene: .
CDR3 DNA: TGTGCCAGCAGCGAAACCGGGGTCTCCTACGAGCAGTACTTC
CDR3 protein: CASSETGVSYEQYF

J gene: TRBJ2-1
clone size: .
V gene: TRBV29-1
D gene: .
CDR3 DNA: TGCAGCGTCGGGGAGGCAAATGAGCAGTTCTTC
CDR3 protein: CSVGEANEQFF

J gene: TRBJ2-5
clone size: .
V gene: TRBV7-2
D gene: .
CDR3 DNA: TGTGCCAGCAGCTTAGGAGGGGTCAGTGCGACCCAGTACTTC
CDR3 protein: CASSLGGVSATQYF

J gene: TRBJ2-1
clone size: .
V gene: TRBV5-1
D gene: TRBD2
CDR3 DNA: TGCGCCAGCAGCCTAGGGACTAGCGGGAGTTTTAACAATGAGCAGTTCTTC
CDR3 protein: CASSLGTSGSFNNEQFF

J gene: TRBJ2-1
clone size: .
V gene: TRBV7-2
D gene: .
CDR3 DNA: TGTGCCAGCAGTTCGGCTCCAGTTGGGGCTTACAATGAGCAGTTCTTC
CDR3 protein: CASSSAPVGAYNEQFF

J gene: TRBJ1-6
clone size: .
V gene: TRBV30
D gene: .
CDR3 DNA: TGTGCCTGGAGTGTACACGGTTCACCCCTCCACTTT
CDR3 protein: CAWSVHGSPLHF

J gene: TRBJ1-2
clone size: .
V gene: TRBV19
D gene: .
CDR3 DNA: TGTGCCAGTAGTATGATCTCCTCCTATGGCTACACCTTC
CDR3 protein: CASSMISSYGYTF

J gene: TRBJ2-7
clone size: .
V gene: TRBV11-2
D gene: .
CDR3 DNA: TGTGCCAGCAGCCCCCCCCCACTAGGACCGTTATCCTACGAGCAGTACTTC
CDR3 protein: CASSPPPLGPLSYEQYF

J gene: TRBJ2-1
clone size: .
V gene: TRBV11-3
D gene: .
CDR3 DNA: TGTGCCAGCAGCCTAGGGACAGAGCAGTTCTTC
CDR3 protein: CASSLGTEQFF

J gene: TRBJ1-5
clone size: .
V gene: TRBV10-2
D gene: .
CDR3 DNA: TGCGCCAGCGGTCCGTCCAATCAGCCCCAGCATTTT
CDR3 protein: CASGPSNQPQHF

J gene: TRBJ2-1
clone size: .
V gene: TRBV10-3
D gene: .
CDR3 DNA: TGTGCCATCAGTGACCAACTAGATGAGCAGTTCTTC
CDR3 protein: CAISDQLDEQFF

J gene: TRBJ1-2
clone size: few
V gene: TRBV4-3
D gene: .
CDR3 DNA: TGCGCCAGCAGCCAAGACAGGGGAACCCCCAACTATGGCTACACCTTC
CDR3 protein: CASSQDRGTPNYGYTF

J gene: TRBJ1-2
clone size: .
V gene: TRBV7-6
D gene: .
CDR3 DNA: TGTGCCAGCAGCCCTCTCGGTCCCATCTATGGCTACACCTTC
CDR3 protein: CASSPLGPIYGYTF

J gene: TRBJ2-5
clone size: .
V gene: TRBV5-1
D gene: TRBD2
CDR3 DNA: TGCGCCAGCAGCTTGGTTGCAAGACTAGCGGGAGGAGGCCAAGAGACCCAGTACTTC
CDR3 protein: CASSLVARLAGGGQETQYF

J gene: TRBJ2-7
clone size: once
V gene: TRBV7-2
D gene: .
CDR3 DNA: TGTGCCAGCAGCTCGACCATATACGGAGAGCAGTACTTC
CDR3 protein: CASSSTIYGEQYF

J gene: TRBJ2-1
clone size: .
V gene: TRBV19
D gene: TRBD1
CDR3 DNA: TGTGCCAGTAGTCCCAAAGGACAGGGCGATGAGCAGTTCTTC
CDR3 protein: CASSPKGQGDEQFF

J gene: TRBJ2-5
clone size: .
V gene: TRBV4-1
D gene: TRBD1
CDR3 DNA: TGCGCCAGCAGCCAAGGACCAAACAGGGGCCAAGAGACCCAGTACTTC
CDR3 protein: CASSQGPNRGQETQYF

J gene: TRBJ1-5
clone size: .
V gene: TRBV2
D gene: .
CDR3 DNA: TGTGCCAGCAGTGATGAGGGAGATAGCAATCAGCCCCAGCATTTT
CDR3 protein: CASSDEGDSNQPQHF

J gene: TRBJ2-7
clone size: .
V gene: TRBV30
D gene: .
CDR3 DNA: TGTGCCTGGACGTCCGGGACAAGCAACTCCTACGAGCAGTACTTC
CDR3 protein: CAWTSGTSNSYEQYF

J gene: TRBJ2-6
clone size: .
V gene: TRBV28
D gene: .
CDR3 DNA: TGTGCCAGCAGTTTCCCCAGGGATATATTATCTGGGGCCAACGTCCTGACTTTC
CDR3 protein: CASSFPRDILSGANVLTF

J gene: TRBJ2-5
clone size: .
V gene: TRBV15
D gene: .
CDR3 DNA: TGTGCCACCAGCAGAGATTCAAGGACTGAAGAGACCCAGTACTTC
CDR3 protein: CATSRDSRTEETQYF

J gene: TRBJ2-6
clone size: .
V gene: TRBV7-8
D gene: .
CDR3 DNA: TGTGCCAGCAGAGTGACAGGTCCCATCCTCTCTGGGGCCAACGTCCTGACTTTC
CDR3 protein: CASRVTGPILSGANVLTF

J gene: TRBJ1-1
clone size: .
V gene: TRBV30
D gene: TRBD1
CDR3 DNA: TGTGCCTGGAGTGGGGGACAGTTGAACACTGAAGCTTTCTTT
CDR3 protein: CAWSGGQLNTEAFF

J gene: TRBJ2-2
clone size: .
V gene: TRBV6-6
D gene: .
CDR3 DNA: TGTGCCAGCCCAGGGGTTGCCGGGGAGCTGTTTTTT
CDR3 protein: CASPGVAGELFF

J gene: TRBJ2-7
clone size: .
V gene: TRBV7-2
D gene: TRBD1
CDR3 DNA: TGTGCCAGCAGCGCCCGACAGGGGGCCTACGAGCAGTACTTC
CDR3 protein: CASSARQGAYEQYF

J gene: TRBJ1-4
clone size: .
V gene: TRBV27
D gene: .
CDR3 DNA: TGTGCCAGCAGTTTATTCGGGGGCGGAGGTGAAAAACTGTTTTTT
CDR3 protein: CASSLFGGGGEKLFF

J gene: TRBJ1-5
clone size: .
V gene: TRBV6-1
D gene: .
CDR3 DNA: TGTGCCAGCAGTGAACAAAGCGGACAGCCCCAGCATTTT
CDR3 protein: CASSEQSGQPQHF

J gene: TRBJ1-6
clone size: .
V gene: TRBV19
D gene: .
CDR3 DNA: TGTGCCAGTAGGGACTCGGACTATTATTCACCCCTCCACTTT
CDR3 protein: CASRDSDYYSPLHF

J gene: TRBJ2-7
clone size: .
V gene: TRBV6-1
D gene: .
CDR3 DNA: TGTGCCAGCAGTGAAGGTCCCAGGGTGGATCGGTACGAGCAGTACTTC
CDR3 protein: CASSEGPRVDRYEQYF

J gene: TRBJ2-1
clone size: .
V gene: TRBV7-9
D gene: TRBD2
CDR3 DNA: TGTGCCAGCAGTTTTAGCGGGAGGGACGCCTCTGAGCAGTTCTTC
CDR3 protein: CASSFSGRDASEQFF

J gene: TRBJ1-6
clone size: few
V gene: TRBV4-2
D gene: .
CDR3 DNA: TGTGCCAGCAGCCAAGAAGACAGGATAGGGTCACCCCTCCACTTT
CDR3 protein: CASSQEDRIGSPLHF

J gene: TRBJ2-6
clone size: .
V gene: TRBV6-6
D gene: TRBD1
CDR3 DNA: TGTGCCAGCAGCCGAGGGACAGGCTCTGGGGCCAACGTCCTGACTTTC
CDR3 protein: CASSRGTGSGANVLTF

J gene: TRBJ1-1
clone size: hyperexpanded
V gene: TRBV9
D gene: TRBD1
CDR3 DNA: TGTGCCAGCAGCCCACTAGACAGGGCTTTCCCTGAAGCTTTCTTT
CDR3 protein: CASSPLDRAFPEAFF

J gene: TRBJ2-3
clone size: .
V gene: TRBV10-3
D gene: .
CDR3 DNA: TGTGCCATCAGCTCCGGGTTAACGGGGACAGATACGCAGTATTTT
CDR3 protein: CAISSGLTGTDTQYF

J gene: TRBJ2-5
clone size: .
V gene: TRBV7-9
D gene: .
CDR3 DNA: TGTGCCAGCAGCTTTGAGGTTGCGCAAGAGACCCAGTACTTC
CDR3 protein: CASSFEVAQETQYF

J gene: TRBJ1-5
clone size: .
V gene: TRBV5-5
D gene: .
CDR3 DNA: TGTGCCAGCAGTCGTTTTGGGGGGGGAAATCAGCCCCAGCATTTT
CDR3 protein: CASSRFGGGNQPQHF

J gene: TRBJ2-5
clone size: .
V gene: TRBV5-4
D gene: .
CDR3 DNA: TGTGCCAGCAGCCCGAATCACCAAGAGACCCAGTACTTC
CDR3 protein: CASSPNHQETQYF

J gene: TRBJ2-5
clone size: .
V gene: TRBV4-1
D gene: TRBD1
CDR3 DNA: TGCGCCAGCAGCCCCAGAGGACAGGGGGCGCTTGAGGAGACCCAGTACTTC
CDR3 protein: CASSPRGQGALEETQYF

J gene: TRBJ2-3
clone size: .
V gene: TRBV5-1
D gene: .
CDR3 DNA: TGCGCCAGCAGCTTGGGTTACGGGAATCAGGGCACAGATACGCAGTATTTT
CDR3 protein: CASSLGYGNQGTDTQYF

J gene: TRBJ2-3
clone size: few
V gene: TRBV5-1
D gene: .
CDR3 DNA: TGCGCCAGCAGCTTGGAGGGGGGCACAGATACGCAGTATTTT
CDR3 protein: CASSLEGGTDTQYF

J gene: TRBJ2-1
clone size: few
V gene: TRBV6-4
D gene: TRBD2
CDR3 DNA: TGTGCCAGCAGTGAGCGGGAGACCAATGAGCAGTTCTTC
CDR3 protein: CASSERETNEQFF

J gene: TRBJ2-5
clone size: .
V gene: TRBV9
D gene: .
CDR3 DNA: TGTGCCAGCAGCCCCCGGGGAATTGTGTTAGAGACCCAGTACTTC
CDR3 protein: CASSPRGIVLETQYF

J gene: TRBJ1-1
clone size: .
V gene: TRBV7-2
D gene: .
CDR3 DNA: TGTGCCAGCAGCATAATACGGGAGGGGAGCACTGAAGCTTTCTTT
CDR3 protein: CASSIIREGSTEAFF

J gene: TRBJ1-5
clone size: once
V gene: TRBV29-1
D gene: .
CDR3 DNA: TGCAGCGTGGGGGACATCCCCGAGCAGCCCCAGCATTTT
CDR3 protein: CSVGDIPEQPQHF

J gene: TRBJ1-1
clone size: .
V gene: TRBV10-3
D gene: .
CDR3 DNA: TGTGCCATCAGTGATGGGAAGGGAGCTTTCTTT
CDR3 protein: CAISDGKGAFF

J gene: TRBJ2-1
clone size: .
V gene: TRBV27
D gene: .
CDR3 DNA: TGTGCCAGCAGTTTATCGAGTGCCTATAGGGCCTCGGGTAGGTACAATGAGCAGTTCTTC
CDR3 protein: CASSLSSAYRASGRYNEQFF

J gene: TRBJ1-1
clone size: .
V gene: TRBV7-9
D gene: TRBD1
CDR3 DNA: TGTGCCAGCAGCTTACAGGGGGCGGCAGCTGAAGCTTTCTTT
CDR3 protein: CASSLQGAAAEAFF

J gene: TRBJ1-2
clone size: few
V gene: TRBV21-1
D gene: .
CDR3 DNA: TGTGCCAGCAGCAAAGAGGCCCCAGGGGAGGGCTATGGCTACACCTTC
CDR3 protein: CASSKEAPGEGYGYTF

J gene: TRBJ2-6
clone size: few
V gene: TRBV4-1
D gene: .
CDR3 DNA: TGCGCCAGCAGCCATGAGGCAGCTGCTGGGGCCAACGTCCTGACTTTC
CDR3 protein: CASSHEAAAGANVLTF

J gene: TRBJ2-1
clone size: .
V gene: TRBV7-9
D gene: .
CDR3 DNA: TGTGCCAGCAGCCCTTCTCCTCCCGGCTCCTACAATGAGCAGTTCTTC
CDR3 protein: CASSPSPPGSYNEQFF

J gene: TRBJ1-2
clone size: .
V gene: TRBV20-1
D gene: .
CDR3 DNA: TGCAGTGCTAGAGATATGGATGGCTACACCTTC
CDR3 protein: CSARDMDGYTF